This T cell receptor beta chain was profiled in a study of immune reconstitution after stem cell transplant in scleroderma (dated by TCRdb to 2017 to 2019). As to this clonotype: What antigen it recognizes has not been identified. Base qualities are not provided; no much larger clone lies one nucleotide away.

The CDR3 contains 17 residues, cysteine and phenylalanine counted. Left in the record is the CDR3 DNA by itself, 51 bases read in frame from the first base. Ends trimmed: V by 6 bases, J by 4 bases; bases unmatched to a gene: 12. The CDR1 and CDR2 encoded by the germline V gene are SNHLY and FYNNEI. Library method: RT-PCR. The sequencer was an Illumina MiSeq. The public sequencing data were trimmed at Q25 with fastp and processed into clonotypes with MiXCR by TCRdb, which kept only in-frame beta chains. Each CDR3 protein gets just one entry, which takes the most common genes and DNA from the rows behind it. This sample has about 5,600 distinct CDR3 sequences in its table, and approximately 8% of those were observed once. The top ten clonotypes cover about 9.4% of the sample.

The sequence was collected from a male donor with systemic sclerosis. The chain is made from TRBV2 and TRBJ2-6; 7 of the junction bases match TRBD1. Sampling was performed before or after autologous hematopoietic stem cell transplantation (not recorded which). The bases read TGTGCCAGCAGGAGACAGGGTGGCAAACTAGGGGCCAACGTCCTGACTTTC. Its protein is CASRRQGGKLGANVLTF.